These 8 T cell receptor beta chains were sequenced from one sample in a study of siplizumab effects on memory and regulatory T cells. The table came from immunoSEQ multiplex PCR; TCRdb's copy has only in-frame clones and leaves some out. The sample contains approximately 94,000 clones, 91% of which appear only once. Sequenced input: CD4+ T cells sorted from blood. All receptors come from a human donor in good health.

The V and J genes are TRBV7-9 and TRBJ1-4; D is possibly TRBD1 (6 bases). Germline loops: CDR1 SEHNR, CDR2 FQNEAQ (reference sequence). The CDR3 spans 13 residues. V was clipped by 3 bases and J by 8 bases, with 10 bases between them. CDR3 amino acids: CASSLGAEEKLFF. CDR3 DNA sequence: TGTGCCAGCAGCTTGGGGGCAGAGGAAAAACTGTTTTTT.

The chain has TRBV7-2 and TRBJ2-7; D gene ambiguous. The V gene lost 0 bases and the J gene lost 1 base, with 10 bases spanning the gap. In germline, CDR1 is SGHTA, CDR2 FQGNSA. This CDR3 spans 15 amino acids. The CDR3 reads CASSLAASTSYEQYF. CDR3 nucleotides: TGTGCCAGCAGCTTAGCAGCCTCGACTTCCTACGAGCAGTACTTC.

The chain uses TRBV28 and TRBJ1-1, with D possibly matching TRBD1 (5 bases). CDR3 length: 14 residues. V was shortened by 7 bases and J by 5 bases, with 17 bases between the two germline ends. Germline assignment: CDR1 MDHEN and CDR2 SYDVKM. CDR3 loop: CASNIIGVQTEAFF. CDR3 DNA: TGTGCCAGCAATATAATAGGGGTTCAAACTGAAGCTTTCTTT.

The rearrangement links TRBV6-5 to TRBJ2-7; 8 bases map to TRBD2. Losses at the gene ends were 2 bases for V and 3 bases for J; bases not matched to a gene: 3. There are 14 residues in the CDR3. Germline V gene lookup returns CDR1 MNHEY and CDR2 SVGAGI. Here the CDR3 reads CASSYSGGLYEQYF. The DNA for the CDR3 is TGTGCCAGCAGTTACAGCGGGGGACTCTACGAGCAGTACTTC.

This chain links TRBV7-3 with TRBJ2-2; D is perhaps TRBD1 or TRBD2 (5 bases each). The CDR3 has 14 amino acids. Germline CDR1 SGHTA, CDR2 FQGTGA. Between the trimmed V and J ends, which lost 5 bases and 4 bases, there was a span of 11 bases. CDR3 sequence: CASSVSGTTGELFF. DNA for the CDR3: TGTGCCAGCAGCGTCTCCGGGACCACCGGGGAGCTGTTTTTT.

The chain carries TRBV5-1 and TRBJ2-2, with TRBD2 matching over 12 bases. This CDR3 comprises 19 residues. V shed 4 bases and J 4 bases; nucleotides not matched to a gene: 14. CDR1 SGHRS and CDR2 YFSETQ come from the germline V gene. This CDR3 reads CASSPRPTLGLAGTGELFF. The CDR3 nucleotides are TGCGCCAGCAGCCCCCGGCCCACACTGGGACTAGCGGGCACCGGGGAGCTGTTTTTT. The complete variable domain, with remaining parts taken from reference TRBV5-1 and TRBJ2-2, reads KAGVTQTPRYLIKTRGQQVTLSCSPISGHRSVSWYQQTPGQGLQFLFEYFSETQRNKGNFPGRFSGRQFSNSRSEMNVSTLELGDSALYLCASSPRPTLGLAGTGELFFGEGSRLTVL.

This clone was picked up one time. This rearrangement joins TRBV7-9 to TRBJ2-3; 10 bases fit TRBD2. The germline V gene has CDR1 SEHNR and CDR2 FQNEAQ (reference sequence). CDR3 length: 16 residues. J was trimmed by 5 bases and V by 1 base; bases with no gene match: 6. In DNA form, the CDR3 reads TGTGCCAGCAGCTTAGAGTCAGGACTAGCGGTAGATACGCAGTATTTT. Protein product: CASSLESGLAVDTQYF.

The chain is built from TRBV6-1 and TRBJ1-1; D is unresolved. Between the trimmed V and J ends, which lost 0 bases and 4 bases, there was a span of 12 bases. CDR1 MNHNS and CDR2 SASEGT come from the germline V gene. The CDR3 has 15 amino acids. CDR3 protein: CASSEAGGGRTEAFF. The CDR3 bases are TGTGCCAGCAGTGAAGCTGGAGGAGGACGCACTGAAGCTTTCTTT.